Following are 4 T cell receptor beta chains from one sample sequenced in a study of shared clonotypes between healthy human individuals. The table came from immunoSEQ multiplex PCR; TCRdb's copy has only in-frame clones and leaves some out. The sample records 2 million to 2.5 million clones, roughly 95% being singletons. What was sequenced was naive CD4+ T cells sorted from blood. Subset: CD45RA+ positively selected. The receptor source for this set is a man between 18 and 29 years old in good health.

The chain links TRBV5-1 to TRBJ2-7, with D perhaps being TRBD1 or TRBD2 (5 bases each). Germline CDR1 and CDR2: SGHRS and YFSETQ. This CDR3 spans 15 amino acids. Trimming left V 4 bases short and J 2 bases short, with 16 bases between. CDR3 DNA: TGCGCCAGCAGCGGGCGATGGGACGGAACCTACGAGCAGTACTTC. Its protein is CASSGRWDGTYEQYF. The full variable domain, in which reference TRBV5-1 and TRBJ2-7 provide the parts outside the CDR3, is KAGVTQTPRYLIKTRGQQVTLSCSPISGHRSVSWYQQTPGQGLQFLFEYFSETQRNKGNFPGRFSGRQFSNSRSEMNVSTLELGDSALYLCASSGRWDGTYEQYFGPGTRLTVT.

The chain is built from TRBV28 and TRBJ1-3; D may be TRBD1 (5 bases). The CDR3 totals 15 residues. Germline CDR1 and CDR2: MDHEN and SYDVKM. Between the trimmed V and J ends, which lost 6 bases and 4 bases, there was a span of 16 bases. As DNA, the CDR3 is TGTGCCAGCAGCGGTGGGCAGGGTGGAGGAAACACCATATATTTT. This encodes CASSGGQGGGNTIYF.

The chain couples TRBV5-1 to TRBJ1-1; D unresolved. This CDR3 contains 13 residues. Per germline, CDR1 SGHRS and CDR2 YFSETQ. The V and J ends lost 0 bases and 10 bases respectively, with 13 bases between them. The CDR3 reads CASSLDVKGGAFF. The CDR3 coding sequence is TGCGCCAGCAGCTTGGACGTTAAGGGTGGAGCTTTCTTT.

A remark on this clone: Compared with germline, one end of the junction differs, possibly owing to a read error. The CDR3 here is CVSRVPGNEKLFF. CDR3 DNA sequence: TGTGTCAGTAGAGTGCCGGGAAATGAAAAACTGTTTTTT. This sequence joins TRBV19 and TRBJ1-4; no firm D call. Germline lookup yields CDR1 LNHDA and CDR2 SQIVND (reference sequence). The CDR3 runs to 13 residues. The whole variable domain, remainder taken from reference TRBV19 and TRBJ1-4, is DGGITQSPKYLFRKEGQNVTLSCEQNLNHDAMYWYRQDPGQGLRLIYYSQIVNDFQKGDIAEGYSVSREKKESFPLTVTSAQKNPTAFYLCVSRVPGNEKLFFGSGTQLSVL.